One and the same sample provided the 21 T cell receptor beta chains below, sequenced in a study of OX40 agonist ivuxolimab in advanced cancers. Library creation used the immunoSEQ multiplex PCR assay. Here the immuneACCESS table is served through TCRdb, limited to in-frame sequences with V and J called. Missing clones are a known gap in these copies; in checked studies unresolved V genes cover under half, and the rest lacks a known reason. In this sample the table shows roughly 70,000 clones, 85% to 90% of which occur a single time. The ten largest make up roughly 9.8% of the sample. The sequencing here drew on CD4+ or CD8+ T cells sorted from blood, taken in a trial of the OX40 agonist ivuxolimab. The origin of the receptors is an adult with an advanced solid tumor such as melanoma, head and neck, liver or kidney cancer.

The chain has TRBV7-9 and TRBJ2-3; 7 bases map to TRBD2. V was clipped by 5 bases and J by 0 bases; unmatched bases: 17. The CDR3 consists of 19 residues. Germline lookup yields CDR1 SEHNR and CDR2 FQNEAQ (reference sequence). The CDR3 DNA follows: TGTGCCAGCAGCACCAAAACCCGCGGGGGTTTGGAGAGCACAGATACGCAGTATTTT. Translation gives CASSTKTRGGLESTDTQYF.

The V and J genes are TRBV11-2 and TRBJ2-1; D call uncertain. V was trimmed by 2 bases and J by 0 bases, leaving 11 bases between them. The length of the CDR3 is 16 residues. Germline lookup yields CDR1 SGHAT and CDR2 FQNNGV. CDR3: CASSLYSAFSYNEQFF. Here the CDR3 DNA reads TGTGCCAGCAGCTTATATTCAGCTTTCTCCTACAATGAGCAGTTCTTC. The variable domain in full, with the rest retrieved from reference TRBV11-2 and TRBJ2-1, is EAGVAQSPRYKIIEKRQSVAFWCNPISGHATLYWYQQILGQGPKLLIQFQNNGVVDDSQLPKDRFSAERLKGVDSTLKIQPAKLEDSAVYLCASSLYSAFSYNEQFFGPGTRLTVL.

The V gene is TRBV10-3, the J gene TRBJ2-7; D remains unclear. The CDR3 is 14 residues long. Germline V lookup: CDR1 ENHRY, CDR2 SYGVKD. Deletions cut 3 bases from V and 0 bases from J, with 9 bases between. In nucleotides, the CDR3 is TGTGCCATCAGTGATTATAGTCACTCCTACGAGCAGTACTTC. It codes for CAISDYSHSYEQYF.

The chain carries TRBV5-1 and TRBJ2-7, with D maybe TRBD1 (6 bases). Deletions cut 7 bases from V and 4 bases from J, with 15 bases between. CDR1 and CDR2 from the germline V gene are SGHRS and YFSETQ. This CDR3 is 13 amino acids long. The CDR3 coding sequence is TGCGCCAGCGGCGGCACAGGGTTTTACGAGCAGTACTTC. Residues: CASGGTGFYEQYF.

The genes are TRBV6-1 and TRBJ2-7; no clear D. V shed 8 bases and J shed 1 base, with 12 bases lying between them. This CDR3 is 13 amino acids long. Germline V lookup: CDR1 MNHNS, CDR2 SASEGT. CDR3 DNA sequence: TGTGCCAGCGAAGGAGTCAGATCCTACGAGCAGTACTTC. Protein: CASEGVRSYEQYF.

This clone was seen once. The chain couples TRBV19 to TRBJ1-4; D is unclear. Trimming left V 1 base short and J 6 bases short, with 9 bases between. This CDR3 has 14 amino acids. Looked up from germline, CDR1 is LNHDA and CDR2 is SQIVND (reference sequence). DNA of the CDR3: TGTGCCAGTAGTATAGTAAACGGGGATGAAAAACTGTTTTTT. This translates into CASSIVNGDEKLFF.

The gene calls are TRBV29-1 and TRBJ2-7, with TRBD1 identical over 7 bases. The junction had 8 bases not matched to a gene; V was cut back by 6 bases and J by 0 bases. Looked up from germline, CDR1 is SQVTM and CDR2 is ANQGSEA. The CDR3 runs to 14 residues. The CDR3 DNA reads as TGCAGCGTCGCACAGGGGACCTTCTCCTACGAGCAGTACTTC. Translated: CSVAQGTFSYEQYF.

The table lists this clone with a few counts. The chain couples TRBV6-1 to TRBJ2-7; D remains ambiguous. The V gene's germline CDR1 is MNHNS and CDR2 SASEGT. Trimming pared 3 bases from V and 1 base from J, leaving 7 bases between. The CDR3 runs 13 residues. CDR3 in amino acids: CASSENLSYEQYF. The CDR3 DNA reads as TGTGCCAGCAGTGAGAATCTTTCCTACGAGCAGTACTTC.

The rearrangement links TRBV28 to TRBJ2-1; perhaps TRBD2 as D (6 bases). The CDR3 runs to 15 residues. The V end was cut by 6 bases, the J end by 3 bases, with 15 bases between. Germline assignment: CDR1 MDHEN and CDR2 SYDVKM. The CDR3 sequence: CASSPRDSIYNEQFF. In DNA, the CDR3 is TGTGCCAGCAGCCCTCGGGACTCCATCTACAATGAGCAGTTCTTC.

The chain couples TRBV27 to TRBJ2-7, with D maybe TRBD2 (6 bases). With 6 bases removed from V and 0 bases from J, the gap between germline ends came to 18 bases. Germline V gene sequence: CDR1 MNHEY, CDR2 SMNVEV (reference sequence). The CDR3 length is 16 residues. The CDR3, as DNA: TGTGCCAGCAGCCTCTATGGAGGGCTCAGCTCCTACGAGCAGTACTTC. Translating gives CASSLYGGLSSYEQYF.

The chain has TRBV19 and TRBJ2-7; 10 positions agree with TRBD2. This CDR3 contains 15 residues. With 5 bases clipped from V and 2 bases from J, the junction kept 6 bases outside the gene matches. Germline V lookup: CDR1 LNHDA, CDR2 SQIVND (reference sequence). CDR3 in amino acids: CASSVGLAPAYEQYF. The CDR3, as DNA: TGTGCCAGTAGTGTGGGACTAGCGCCAGCCTACGAGCAGTACTTC.

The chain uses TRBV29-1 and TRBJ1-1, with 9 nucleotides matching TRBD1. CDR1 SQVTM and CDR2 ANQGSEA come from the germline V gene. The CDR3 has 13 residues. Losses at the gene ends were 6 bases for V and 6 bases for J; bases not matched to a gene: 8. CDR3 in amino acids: CSVESQGAAEAFF. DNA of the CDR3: TGCAGCGTAGAATCACAGGGGGCGGCTGAAGCTTTCTTT.

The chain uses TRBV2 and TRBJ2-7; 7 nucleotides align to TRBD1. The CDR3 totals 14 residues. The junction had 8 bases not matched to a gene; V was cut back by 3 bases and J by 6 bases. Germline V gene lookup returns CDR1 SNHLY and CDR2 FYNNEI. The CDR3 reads CASSDGEGAGEQYF. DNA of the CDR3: TGTGCCAGCAGTGACGGTGAGGGGGCTGGCGAGCAGTACTTC.

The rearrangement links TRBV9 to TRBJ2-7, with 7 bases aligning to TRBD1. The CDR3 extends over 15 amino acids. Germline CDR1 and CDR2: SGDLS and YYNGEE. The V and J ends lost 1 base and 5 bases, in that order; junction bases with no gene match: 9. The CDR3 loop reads CASSVSTGLGDEQYF. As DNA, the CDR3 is TGTGCCAGCAGCGTATCGACAGGGCTAGGCGACGAGCAGTACTTC.

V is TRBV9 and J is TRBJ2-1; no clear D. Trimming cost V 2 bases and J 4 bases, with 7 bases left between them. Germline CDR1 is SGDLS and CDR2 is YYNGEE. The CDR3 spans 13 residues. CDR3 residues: CASSVIQYNEQFF. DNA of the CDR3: TGTGCCAGCAGCGTCATTCAGTACAATGAGCAGTTCTTC. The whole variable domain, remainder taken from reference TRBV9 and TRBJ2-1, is DSGVTQTPKHLITATGQRVTLRCSPRSGDLSVYWYQQSLDQGLQFLIQYYNGEERAKGNILERFSAQQFPDLHSELNLSSLELGDSALYFCASSVIQYNEQFFGPGTRLTVL.

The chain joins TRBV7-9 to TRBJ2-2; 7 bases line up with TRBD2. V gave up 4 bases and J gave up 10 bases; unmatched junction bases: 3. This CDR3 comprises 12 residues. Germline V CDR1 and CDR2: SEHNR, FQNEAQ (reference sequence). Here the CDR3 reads CASSSLAEELFF. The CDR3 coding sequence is TGTGCCAGCAGCTCTCTAGCGGAGGAGCTGTTTTTT.

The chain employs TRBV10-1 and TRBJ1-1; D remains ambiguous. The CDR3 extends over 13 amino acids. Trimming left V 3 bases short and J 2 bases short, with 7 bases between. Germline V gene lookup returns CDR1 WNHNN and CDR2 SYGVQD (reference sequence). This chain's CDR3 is CASSEMGNTEAFF. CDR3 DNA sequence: TGCGCCAGCAGTGAAATGGGCAACACTGAAGCTTTCTTT.

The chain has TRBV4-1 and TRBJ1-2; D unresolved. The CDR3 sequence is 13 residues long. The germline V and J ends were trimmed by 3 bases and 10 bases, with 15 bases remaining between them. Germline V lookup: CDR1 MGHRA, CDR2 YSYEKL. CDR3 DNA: TGCGCCAGCAGCCATGCTAACCCCAGATACTACACCTTC. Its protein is CASSHANPRYYTF.

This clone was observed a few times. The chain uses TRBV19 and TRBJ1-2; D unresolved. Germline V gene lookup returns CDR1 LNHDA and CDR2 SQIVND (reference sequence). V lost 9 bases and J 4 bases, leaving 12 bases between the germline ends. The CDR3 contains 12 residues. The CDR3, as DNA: TGTGCCAGCGGGCAGGATGCCTATGGCTACACCTTC. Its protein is CASGQDAYGYTF. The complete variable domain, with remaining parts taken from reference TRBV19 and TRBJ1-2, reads DGGITQSPKYLFRKEGQNVTLSCEQNLNHDAMYWYRQDPGQGLRLIYYSQIVNDFQKGDIAEGYSVSREKKESFPLTVTSAQKNPTAFYLCASGQDAYGYTFGSGTRLTVV.

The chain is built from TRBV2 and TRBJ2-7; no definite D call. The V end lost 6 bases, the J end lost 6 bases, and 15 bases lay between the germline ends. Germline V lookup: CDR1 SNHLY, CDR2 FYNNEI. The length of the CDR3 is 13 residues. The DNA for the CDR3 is TGTGCCAGCAGAACGGGCCTTGTCCCCGAGCAGTACTTC. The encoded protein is CASRTGLVPEQYF.

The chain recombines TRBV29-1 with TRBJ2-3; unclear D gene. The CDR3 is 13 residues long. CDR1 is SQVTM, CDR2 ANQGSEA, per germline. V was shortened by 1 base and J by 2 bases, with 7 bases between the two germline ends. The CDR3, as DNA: TGCAGCGTTGAAGGCAAAAACACAGATACGCAGTATTTT. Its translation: CSVEGKNTDTQYF.